Each of the 14 T cell receptor beta chains below was sequenced from the same sample in a study of neurological immune-mediated disorders (dated by TCRdb to about 2019). The library relied on 5' RACE. These reads were obtained on an Illumina HiSeq 2500. TCRdb trimmed the raw reads at Q25, called clones with MiXCR and kept productive beta chains. Merged by CDR3 protein, the rows form single entries marked with the most common genes and DNA. Here the sample has about 58,000 distinct CDR3 sequences; about 3.4% occur a single time. The biggest ten clones account for approximately 7.1% of the sample. Material: PBMCs. These receptors were collected from a woman aged 55-70 years with multiple sclerosis.

This clonotype was picked up many times. The V and J genes are TRBV18 and TRBJ2-3, with D perhaps matching TRBD1 or TRBD2 (6 bases each). The CDR3 contains 17 residues. The V end was cut by 6 bases, the J end by 3 bases, with 22 bases between. Germline V gene sequence: CDR1 KGHSH, CDR2 LQKENI. CDR3 in amino acids: CASSPRPTGGGTDTQYF. CDR3 coding DNA: TGTGCCAGCTCCCCCCGACCGACAGGTGGAGGGACAGATACGCAGTATTTT.

This clonotype was observed many times. This sequence joins TRBV5-1 and TRBJ2-3; 9 bases are a match to TRBD2. Germline assignment: CDR1 SGHRS and CDR2 YFSETQ. This CDR3 is 14 amino acids long. The V and J ends lost 6 bases and 6 bases, in that order; junction bases with no gene match: 8. This chain's CDR3 is CASMVAGVRDTQYF. The CDR3 region has the DNA TGCGCCAGCATGGTAGCGGGAGTGAGGGATACGCAGTATTTT.

Notes on this clonotype: Given the absence of the conserved phenylalanine or tryptophan at the CDR3 end, a read error is likely. The chain carries TRBV5-5 and TRBJ1-2; D is uncertain. Germline values: CDR1 SGHKS, CDR2 YYEKEE (reference sequence). CDR3 size: 14 residues. V was shortened by 2 bases and J by 4 bases, with 12 bases between the two germline ends. The DNA of the CDR3 is TGTGCCAGCAGCTTTGACCCGAGGCCCTATGGCTACACCATC. This codes for CASSFDPRPYGYTI.

This clonotype was counted at least ten times. This chain connects TRBV12-3 or TRBV12-4 to TRBJ2-7, with 8 nucleotides matching TRBD1. V lost 4 bases, J lost 2 bases, and 4 bases stayed unmatched. The CDR3 runs 14 residues. The CDR3 loop reads CASSSGTGPYEQYF. CDR3 DNA: TGTGCCAGCAGTTCCGGGACAGGACCCTACGAGCAGTACTTC.

This clonotype was counted many times. The J gene is TRBJ2-5, the V gene TRBV10-3; 12 nucleotides match TRBD1. The trim removed 11 bases at V and 2 bases at J, leaving 3 bases unmatched. This CDR3 comprises 13 residues. Germline V lookup: CDR1 ENHRY, CDR2 SYGVKD. CDR3 DNA: TGTGCCGTGGGACAGGGGGCACAAGAGACCCAGTACTTC. This gives the protein CAVGQGAQETQYF.

The chain links TRBV5-6 to TRBJ2-2, with no clear D. The V gene's germline CDR1 is SGHDT and CDR2 YYEEEE. CDR3 length: 15 amino acids. V gave up 0 bases and J gave up 0 bases, with 6 bases separating them. The CDR3 nucleotides are TGTGCCAGCAGCTTGGCGGCAGCGAACACCGGGGAGCTGTTTTTT. It translates to CASSLAAANTGELFF.

This clonotype was observed many times. The chain employs TRBV28 and TRBJ2-7; D might be TRBD2 (5 bases). The germline V gene has CDR1 MDHEN and CDR2 SYDVKM. Trimming removed 6 bases from V and 4 bases from J, with 16 bases in between. The CDR3 sequence is 14 residues long. The CDR3 here is CASRAFFTGYEQYF. CDR3 DNA sequence: TGTGCCAGCAGAGCCTTTTTTACGGGATACGAGCAGTACTTC.

There are many counts of this clonotype. The chain couples TRBV7-2 to TRBJ2-1, with 12 nucleotides matching TRBD2. V was clipped by 5 bases and J by 5 bases; unmatched bases: 4. The CDR3 contains 15 residues. Germline V gene data show CDR1 as SGHTA and CDR2 as FQGNSA. The CDR3 is CASSPGLAGNNEQFF. DNA of the CDR3: TGTGCCAGCAGCCCCGGACTAGCGGGAAACAATGAGCAGTTCTTC.

This clonotype was seen repeatedly, ten times or more. V usage is TRBV5-5 and J usage is TRBJ1-1; D ambiguous. In germline, CDR1 is SGHKS, CDR2 YYEKEE (reference sequence). The V and J ends lost 3 bases and 0 bases respectively, with 15 bases between them. The length of the CDR3 is 16 residues. The CDR3 region is CASSSGISFMNTEAFF. For the CDR3, the DNA is TGTGCCAGCAGCTCAGGTATCTCATTCATGAACACTGAAGCTTTCTTT.

This clonotype has at least ten counts. The J gene is TRBJ2-7, the V gene TRBV7-8, with TRBD2 as a possible D gene (6 bases). Looked up from germline, CDR1 is SGHVS and CDR2 is FQNEAQ. The CDR3 is 14 residues long. V was cut by 3 bases and J by 8 bases, with 17 bases left in between. This chain's CDR3 is CASSFPEGRIKQYF. For the CDR3, the DNA is TGTGCCAGCAGCTTCCCGGAGGGGCGTATCAAGCAGTACTTC.

In its sample, this clonotype was seen many times. The chain employs TRBV28 and TRBJ2-7; D is possibly TRBD2 (5 bases). Germline loops: CDR1 MDHEN, CDR2 SYDVKM. V was shortened by 8 bases and J by 0 bases, with 5 bases between the two germline ends. This CDR3 spans 11 amino acids. The CDR3 coding sequence is TGTGCCAGCGAGGGCTCCTACGAGCAGTACTTC. This sequence encodes CASEGSYEQYF.

This clonotype was seen many times. The CDR3 is CAISESRGAQQFF. The CDR3, as DNA: TGTGCCATCAGTGAGTCTAGGGGGGCCCAGCAGTTCTTC. This chain connects TRBV10-3 to TRBJ2-1, with D perhaps assigned TRBD1 or TRBD2 (6 bases each). Per the germline V gene, CDR1 is ENHRY and CDR2 is SYGVKD. The CDR3 contains 13 residues. The germline V and J ends were trimmed by 0 bases and 11 bases, with 11 bases remaining between them.

In this sample, this clonotype turned up many times. V usage is TRBV7-2 and J usage is TRBJ2-3; D could derive from TRBD1 or TRBD2 (5 bases each). The CDR3 loop spans 17 amino acids. V lost 4 bases and J 0 bases, leaving 17 bases between the germline ends. Looked up from germline, CDR1 is SGHTA and CDR2 is FQGNSA. CDR3 region: CASSYLIWGSSTDTQYF. The CDR3 region has the DNA TGTGCCAGCAGCTATCTCATTTGGGGGTCTAGCACAGATACGCAGTATTTT.

This clonotype was recorded many times. V and J are TRBV4-3 and TRBJ2-5; no definite D call. The V end lost 0 bases, the J end lost 2 bases, and 10 bases lay between the germline ends. CDR1 and CDR2 (germline): LGHNA, YSLEER. The CDR3 has 15 residues. CDR3 DNA: TGCGCCAGCAGCCAAGACGGGCTGCCTCAAGAGACCCAGTACTTC. It specifies CASSQDGLPQETQYF.